The 13 T cell receptor beta chains below come from one sample, sequenced in a study of blood T cell repertoires in COVID-19 (dated by TCRdb to the early 2020s). Library preparation employed the immunoSEQ multiplex PCR assay. As stored in TCRdb, this immuneACCESS dataset retains in-frame rearrangements with V and J assigned. A fraction of the clones does not appear; measured against another copy, unresolved V genes explain less than half of the discrepancy, and the remainder lacks a known reason. This sample holds 150,000 to 200,000 clones; roughly 88% were observed only once. The top ten hold about 9.1% of the sample. The specimen sequenced was peripheral blood. These receptors came from an elderly woman with acute or convalescent COVID-19.

The rearrangement uses TRBV7-9 and TRBJ2-1; perhaps TRBD2 as D (6 bases). The CDR3 length is 15 residues. V was trimmed by 5 bases and J by 10 bases, leaving 21 bases between them. Germline CDR1 and CDR2: SEHNR and FQNEAQ (reference sequence). The CDR3, as DNA: TGTGCCAGCAGCCCTCGGGGAGGTGGGCGAACGGAGCAGTTCTTC. Translating it yields CASSPRGGGRTEQFF.

The chain couples TRBV7-6 to TRBJ2-5; 10 bases fit TRBD2. Per germline, CDR1 SGHVS and CDR2 FNYEAQ. There are 19 residues in the CDR3. V lost 3 bases and J lost 1; bases outside the gene matches: 14. The CDR3 is CASSFPLSGRGFLQETQYF. In DNA form, the CDR3 reads TGTGCCAGCAGCTTTCCGTTAAGCGGGAGGGGCTTCCTCCAAGAGACCCAGTACTTC.

This chain uses TRBV11-2 with TRBJ1-2; TRBD1 matches 9 bases. In germline, CDR1 is SGHAT, CDR2 FQNNGV. V gave up 5 bases and J gave up 5 bases; unmatched junction bases: 12. CDR3 length: 16 amino acids. The CDR3 nucleotides are TGTGCCAGCAGCCCAAGGAGAGGGACAGGGTGGTATGGCTACACCTTC. This codes for CASSPRRGTGWYGYTF.

This clone was seen only a few times. J is TRBJ2-1 and V is TRBV15; no firm D call. Trimming cost V 1 base and J 5 bases, with 9 bases left between them. The CDR3 is 14 amino acids. Per germline, CDR1 LNHNV and CDR2 YYDKDF (reference sequence). The CDR3 DNA is TGTGCCACCAGCAGAGGCACTCTAGACAATGAGCAGTTCTTC. It encodes CATSRGTLDNEQFF.

CDR3 amino acids: CASSSLIAGGLSYGYTF. The CDR3 coding sequence is TGTGCCAGTAGTTCCCTTATTGCGGGGGGCCTGTCCTATGGCTACACCTTC. The chain carries TRBV19 and TRBJ1-2; maybe TRBD1 (6 bases). Germline V gives CDR1 LNHDA, CDR2 SQIVND (reference sequence). This CDR3 comprises 17 residues. Trimming left V 5 bases short and J 4 bases short, with 23 bases between.

CDR3 sequence reads: CASTPGAEQPQHF. As DNA, the CDR3 is TGTGCCAGCACCCCAGGGGCTGAGCAGCCCCAGCATTTT. The chain links TRBV2 to TRBJ1-5; maybe TRBD1 (6 bases). The CDR3 consists of 13 residues. CDR1 is SNHLY, CDR2 FYNNEI, per germline. V lost 7 bases and J lost 7, with 14 bases in between.

The CDR3 DNA follows: TGTGCCAGCAGCTATCCCCTCCAGACCGGGGAGCTGTTTTTT. Protein: CASSYPLQTGELFF. The rearrangement uses TRBV5-6 and TRBJ2-2; D uncertain. The CDR3 runs 14 residues. V lost 3 bases and J lost 5, with 11 bases in between. CDR1 is SGHDT, CDR2 YYEEEE, per germline.

This chain joins TRBV7-9 and TRBJ2-1; D is possibly TRBD2 (7 bases). Germline V CDR1 and CDR2: SEHNR, FQNEAQ (reference sequence). V lost 8 bases to trimming and J lost 0 bases, with 14 bases between them. This CDR3 has 15 amino acids. The CDR3 nucleotides read TGTGCCAGCCAAGGAGCGGGACACTCCTACAATGAGCAGTTCTTC. Encoded protein: CASQGAGHSYNEQFF.

The chain links TRBV25-1 to TRBJ2-5; a possible D gene is TRBD2 (5 bases). This CDR3 spans 13 amino acids. CDR1 is MGHDK, CDR2 SYGVNS, per germline. The V end was cut by 3 bases, the J end by 2 bases, with 7 bases between. The chain's CDR3 is CASSEDWQETQYF. As DNA, the CDR3 is TGTGCCAGCAGTGAGGACTGGCAAGAGACCCAGTACTTC.

The rearrangement links TRBV11-3 to TRBJ1-1; a weak D match, TRBD1 (5 bases). The germline CDR1 and CDR2 sequences are SGHNT and YENEEA. Trimming left V 0 bases short and J 5 bases short, with 10 bases between. The CDR3 covers 14 residues. CDR3 DNA sequence: TGTGCCAGCAGCTTAGATGGGCCAGGGACTGAAGCTTTCTTT. The encoded protein is CASSLDGPGTEAFF.

This clone was detected a few times. In nucleotides, the CDR3 is TGTGCCAGCAGCGTAGAACAGCCAAATTCACCCCTCCACTTT. This encodes CASSVEQPNSPLHF. This rearrangement joins TRBV9 to TRBJ1-6; D is undetermined. Trimming shortened V by 0 bases and J by 7 bases, and 8 bases separated the two germline ends. Germline CDR1 is SGDLS and CDR2 is YYNGEE. CDR3 length equals 14 residues.

The chain carries TRBV9 and TRBJ1-6, with TRBD1 as a possible D gene (6 bases). Germline values: CDR1 SGDLS, CDR2 YYNGEE. Deletions cut 7 bases from V and 8 bases from J, with 25 bases between. The CDR3 loop spans 17 amino acids. CDR3 DNA: TGTGCCAGCTCCGAGACCCGCCTGATGGACAGCTATTCACCCCTCCACTTT. Its translation is CASSETRLMDSYSPLHF.

The rearrangement links TRBV2 to TRBJ2-5; 8 bases are shared with TRBD1. Trimming removed 6 bases from V and 7 bases from J; junction bases left unmatched: 10. This CDR3 region has 14 residues. Germline values: CDR1 SNHLY, CDR2 FYNNEI. CDR3 sequence: CASREDRARGTQYF. The CDR3 DNA reads TGTGCCAGCAGGGAGGACAGGGCCCGTGGGACCCAGTACTTC.